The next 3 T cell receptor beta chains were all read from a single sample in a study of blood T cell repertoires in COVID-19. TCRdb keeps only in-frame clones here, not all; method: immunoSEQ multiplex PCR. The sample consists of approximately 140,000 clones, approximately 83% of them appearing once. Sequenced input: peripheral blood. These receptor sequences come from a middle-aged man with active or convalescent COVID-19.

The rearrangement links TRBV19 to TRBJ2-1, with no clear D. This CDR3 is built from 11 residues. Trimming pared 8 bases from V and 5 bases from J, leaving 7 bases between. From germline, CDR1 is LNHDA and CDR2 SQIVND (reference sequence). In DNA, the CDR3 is TGTGCCAGTTTTTCAAACAATGAGCAGTTCTTC. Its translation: CASFSNNEQFF.

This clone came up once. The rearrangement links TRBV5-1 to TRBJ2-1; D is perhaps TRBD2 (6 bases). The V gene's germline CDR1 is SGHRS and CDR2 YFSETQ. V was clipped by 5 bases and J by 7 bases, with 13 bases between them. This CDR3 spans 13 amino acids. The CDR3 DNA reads TGCGCCAGCAGAAAGACGGGGAGGAATGAGCAGTTCTTC. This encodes CASRKTGRNEQFF.

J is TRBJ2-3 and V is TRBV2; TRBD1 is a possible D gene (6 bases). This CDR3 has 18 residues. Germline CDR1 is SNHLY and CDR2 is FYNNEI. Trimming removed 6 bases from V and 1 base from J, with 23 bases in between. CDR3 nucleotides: TGTGCCAGCAGCCCGACGGTCGGACAGAAGGGCCGCACAGATACGCAGTATTTT. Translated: CASSPTVGQKGRTDTQYF.